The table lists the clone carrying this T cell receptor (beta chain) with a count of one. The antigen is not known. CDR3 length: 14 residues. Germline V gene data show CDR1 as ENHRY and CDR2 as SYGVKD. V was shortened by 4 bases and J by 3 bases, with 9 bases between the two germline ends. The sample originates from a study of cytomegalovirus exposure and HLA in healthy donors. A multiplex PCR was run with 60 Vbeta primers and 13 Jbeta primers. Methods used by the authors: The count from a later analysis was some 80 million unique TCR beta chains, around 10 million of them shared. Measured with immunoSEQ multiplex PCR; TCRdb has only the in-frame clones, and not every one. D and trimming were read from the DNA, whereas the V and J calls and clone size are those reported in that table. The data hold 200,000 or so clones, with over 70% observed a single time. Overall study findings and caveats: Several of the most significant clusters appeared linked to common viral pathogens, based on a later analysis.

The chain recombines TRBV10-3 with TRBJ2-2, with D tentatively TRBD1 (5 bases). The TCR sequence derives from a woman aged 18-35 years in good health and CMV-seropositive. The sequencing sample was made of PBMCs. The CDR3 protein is CAISADTYTGELFF. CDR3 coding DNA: TGTGCCATCAGTGCGGACACCTACACCGGGGAGCTGTTTTTT.